Each of the 15 T cell receptor beta chains below was sequenced from the same sample in a study of cytomegalovirus exposure and HLA in healthy donors. PCR primers comprised 60 Vbeta and 13 Jbeta primers. Sequencing was performed with immunoSEQ multiplex PCR; in TCRdb, only in-frame clones are kept and a portion is missing. Of 110,000 or so clones detected, 67% appear once; the ten largest clones hold roughly 8.3%. The sample comprised PBMCs. Receptors originate from a man younger than 35 in good health and CMV-seropositive.

The gene calls are TRBV7-9 and TRBJ2-3; D is unresolved. The V gene's germline CDR1 is SEHNR and CDR2 FQNEAQ (reference sequence). V was clipped by 4 bases and J by 3 bases, with 11 bases between them. There are 14 residues in the CDR3. The DNA for the CDR3 is TGTGCCAGCAGCTCTACTTTGAGTACAGATACGCAGTATTTT. It translates to CASSSTLSTDTQYF.

This clone was recorded a few times. V gene TRBV5-4 combines with J gene TRBJ2-5; 9 nucleotides agree with TRBD1. This CDR3 is built from 15 residues. Germline assignment: CDR1 SGHNT and CDR2 YYREEE (reference sequence). The J segment lost 3 bases and the V segment lost 4 bases, leaving 7 bases of the junction unmatched. DNA of the CDR3: TGTGCCAGCAGCCTAAAGGACAGGGGAAAAGAGACCCAGTACTTC. Translation gives CASSLKDRGKETQYF.

This clone was observed a few times. The chain joins TRBV6-4 to TRBJ2-3; 7 bases match TRBD1. CDR3 length equals 14 residues. In germline, CDR1 is MRHNA, CDR2 SNTAGT. V lost 3 bases to trimming and J lost 4 bases; unmatched junction nucleotides: 4. CDR3 sequence: CASSDQTGADTQYF. For the CDR3, the DNA is TGTGCCAGCAGTGATCAAACAGGGGCAGATACGCAGTATTTT.

V and J are TRBV5-6 and TRBJ1-6; 7 bases match TRBD1. The J segment lost 0 bases and the V segment lost 4 bases, leaving 13 bases of the junction unmatched. The CDR3 contains 19 residues. CDR1 is SGHDT and CDR2 is YYEEEE in the germline V gene. The CDR3 DNA reads as TGTGCCAGCAGCCAACCACCGTCGACAGGGAGCTCCTATAATTCACCCCTCCACTTT. It translates to CASSQPPSTGSSYNSPLHF.

This sequence joins TRBV5-1 and TRBJ2-1, with TRBD1 matching over 7 bases. The CDR3 extends over 16 amino acids. V shed 3 bases and J 0 bases; nucleotides not matched to a gene: 6. Germline-derived CDR1 and CDR2 are SGHRS and YFSETQ. CDR3 nucleotide sequence: TGCGCCAGCAGCTCCACACAGGGGTCCTCCTACAATGAGCAGTTCTTC. Amino acid sequence: CASSSTQGSSYNEQFF.

The rearrangement links TRBV19 to TRBJ1-6, with 8 bases that match TRBD1. This CDR3 is built from 15 residues. Germline V lookup: CDR1 LNHDA, CDR2 SQIVND (reference sequence). With 5 bases clipped from V and 6 bases from J, the junction kept 6 bases outside the gene matches. This CDR3 reads CASSVRTGFNSPLHF. CDR3 coding DNA: TGTGCCAGTAGTGTCCGGACAGGGTTTAATTCACCCCTCCACTTT.

This clone showed up just a few times. The chain has TRBV2 and TRBJ2-7, with TRBD1 identical over 9 bases. The CDR3 has 13 amino acids. From germline, CDR1 is SNHLY and CDR2 FYNNEI. V dropped 7 bases and J dropped 7; count of bases not matched to a gene: 8. The CDR3 sequence: CASMGQGGWEQYF. CDR3 sequence (DNA): TGTGCCAGCATGGGACAGGGAGGCTGGGAGCAGTACTTC.

This clone was detected a few times. The J gene is TRBJ1-1, the V gene TRBV6-5, with D perhaps TRBD1 (6 bases). V gave up 8 bases and J gave up 3 bases, with 13 bases separating them. CDR1 and CDR2 (germline): MNHEY, SVGAGI. The CDR3 consists of 13 residues. The chain's CDR3 is CASRRAGDTEAFF. In DNA, the CDR3 is TGTGCCAGCCGCCGTGCAGGGGACACTGAAGCTTTCTTT.

There are a few counts of this clone. Within the sample, other DNA sequences also encode this same CDR3. This chain joins TRBV5-1 and TRBJ2-1; the match to TRBD2 covers 7 bases. CDR3 length: 15 amino acids. Germline V gene sequence: CDR1 SGHRS, CDR2 YFSETQ. Unmatched junction bases numbered 5, after V lost 2 bases and J lost 3 bases. In DNA, the CDR3 is TGCGCCAGCAGCTTAGGCGGGGGACGCTACAATGAGCAGTTCTTC. This encodes CASSLGGGRYNEQFF.

This clone has just a few counts. The chain employs TRBV29-1 and TRBJ2-2, with 9 bases aligning to TRBD1. The CDR3 has 14 residues. CDR1 SQVTM and CDR2 ANQGSEA come from the germline V gene. V lost 0 bases, J lost 8 bases, and 4 bases stayed unmatched. This chain's CDR3 is CSVEDGDRAGELFF. Written as DNA, the CDR3 is TGCAGCGTTGAAGATGGGGACAGGGCTGGGGAGCTGTTTTTT.

The rearrangement links TRBV5-6 to TRBJ2-5; a weak D match, TRBD2 (5 bases). Per germline, CDR1 SGHDT and CDR2 YYEEEE. The CDR3 covers 17 residues. Trimming left V 0 bases short and J 1 base short, with 16 bases between. The CDR3, as DNA: TGTGCCAGCAGCTTGGCGGCGGGCCCCTGGCCCCAAGAGACCCAGTACTTC. Translation gives CASSLAAGPWPQETQYF.

The J gene is TRBJ1-4, the V gene TRBV7-6; 9 positions agree with TRBD1. This CDR3 comprises 15 residues. The trim removed 5 bases at V and 2 bases at J, leaving 3 bases unmatched. CDR1 SGHVS and CDR2 FNYEAQ come from the germline V gene. The CDR3 DNA follows: TGTGCCAGCAGCCACGGGACAGGGACTAATGAAAAACTGTTTTTT. Translating gives CASSHGTGTNEKLFF.

This clone was observed a handful of times. The chain combines TRBV5-4 with TRBJ1-1, with no clear D. The ends were cut back, 1 base at V and 7 bases at J, with 8 bases in the middle. This CDR3 is 12 amino acids long. The V gene's germline CDR1 is SGHNT and CDR2 YYREEE (reference sequence). The CDR3 DNA follows: TGTGCCAGCAGCTTGTGGGAGGGTGAAGCTTTCTTT. This codes for CASSLWEGEAFF. Based on the CDR3 plus reference TRBV5-4 and TRBJ1-1, the full variable domain is ETGVTQSPTHLIKTRGQQVTLRCSSQSGHNTVSWYQQALGQGPQFIFQYYREEENGRGNFPPRFSGLQFPNYSSELNVNALELDDSALYLCASSLWEGEAFFGQGTRLTVV.

This clone was seen just once. V is TRBV5-1 and J is TRBJ2-3, with 8 nucleotides matching TRBD1. Germline V lookup: CDR1 SGHRS, CDR2 YFSETQ. The V segment lost 1 base and the J segment 5 bases; nucleotides outside the gene matches: 6. The CDR3 length is 15 residues. The CDR3 sequence: CASSLTGGMVDTQYF. As DNA, the CDR3 is TGCGCCAGCAGCTTGACAGGGGGTATGGTAGATACGCAGTATTTT.

V and J are TRBV5-1 and TRBJ1-2; 8 bases map to TRBD1. This CDR3 has 16 residues. With V trimmed by 4 bases and J by 4 bases, 12 bases remained unmatched. Germline lookup yields CDR1 SGHRS and CDR2 YFSETQ. The CDR3 region has the DNA TGCGCCAGCAGCCTCGACAGGGGAGGGGGTTTCTATGGCTACACCTTC. It encodes CASSLDRGGGFYGYTF.